This T cell receptor (beta chain) was documented in a study of T cells expressing NK-cell markers. Study information: Repertoires of TCR beta were obtained from T cells sorted as CD3+CD56+NKG2C+, CD3+CD56+NKG2C- and CD3+CD56-NKG2C+. Seven of eight sequenced donors tested HCMV-seropositive; one tested seronegative.

TCRdb reworked the 5' RACE reads into one entry per CDR3 protein, no DNA. The sample features hundreds of thousands of distinct CDR3 sequences, with around 5% in its top ten. Note on this clonotype: The antigen is unknown.

Findings of the study overall: In a handful of donors, dominant clonotypes made up roughly 28.3-65% of CD3+CD56-NKG2C+ cells.

CDR1 and CDR2 from the germline V gene are MDHEN and SYDVKM. The CDR3 has 18 amino acids. The rearrangement uses TRBV28 and TRBJ1-5; without DNA, the TCRdb call of TRBD1 cannot be checked. This clonotype was sampled from a man aged 18 to 69 in good health. Material: blood T cells: a sorted CD56 or NKG2C T cell subset, CD4+ or CD8+ T cells, or bulk PBMC T cells (not recorded which). CDR3 amino acids: CASRQPGQPRYSNQPQHF.